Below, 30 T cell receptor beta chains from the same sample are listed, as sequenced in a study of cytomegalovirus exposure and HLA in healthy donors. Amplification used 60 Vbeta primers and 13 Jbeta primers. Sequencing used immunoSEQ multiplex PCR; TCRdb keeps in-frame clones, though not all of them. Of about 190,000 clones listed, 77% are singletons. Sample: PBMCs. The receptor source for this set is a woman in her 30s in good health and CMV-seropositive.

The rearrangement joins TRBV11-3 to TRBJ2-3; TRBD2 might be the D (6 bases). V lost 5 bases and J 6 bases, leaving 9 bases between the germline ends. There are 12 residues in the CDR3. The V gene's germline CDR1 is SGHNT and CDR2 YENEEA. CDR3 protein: CASSRAGDTQYF. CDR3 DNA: TGTGCCAGCAGCCGCGCGGGGGATACGCAGTATTTT.

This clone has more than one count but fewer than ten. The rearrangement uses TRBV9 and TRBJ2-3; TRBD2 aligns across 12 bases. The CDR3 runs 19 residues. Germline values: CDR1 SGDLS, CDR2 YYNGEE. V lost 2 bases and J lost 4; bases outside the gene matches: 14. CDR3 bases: TGTGCCAGCAGCGTCGGAGGTTTCTCGGGACTAGCGGGTCCAGATACGCAGTATTTT. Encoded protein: CASSVGGFSGLAGPDTQYF.

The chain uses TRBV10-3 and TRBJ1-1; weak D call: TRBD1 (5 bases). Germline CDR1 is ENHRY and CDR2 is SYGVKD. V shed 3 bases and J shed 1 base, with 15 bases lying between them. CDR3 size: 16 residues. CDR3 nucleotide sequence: TGTGCCATCAGTGAAGGGGCCCCCTGGGAGAACACTGAAGCTTTCTTT. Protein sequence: CAISEGAPWENTEAFF.

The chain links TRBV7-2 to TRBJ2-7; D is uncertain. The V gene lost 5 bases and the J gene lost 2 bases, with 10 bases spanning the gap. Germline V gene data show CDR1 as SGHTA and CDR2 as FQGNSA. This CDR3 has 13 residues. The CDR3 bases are TGTGCCAGCAGCCGCGGCCCCGCCTACGAGCAGTACTTC. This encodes CASSRGPAYEQYF.

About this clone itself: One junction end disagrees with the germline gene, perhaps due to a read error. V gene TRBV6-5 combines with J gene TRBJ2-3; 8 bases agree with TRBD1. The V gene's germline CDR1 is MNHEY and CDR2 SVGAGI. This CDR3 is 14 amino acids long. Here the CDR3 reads CAGSYDRGLGTQYF. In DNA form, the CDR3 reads TGTGCCGGCAGTTACGACAGGGGACTGGGTACGCAGTATTTT.

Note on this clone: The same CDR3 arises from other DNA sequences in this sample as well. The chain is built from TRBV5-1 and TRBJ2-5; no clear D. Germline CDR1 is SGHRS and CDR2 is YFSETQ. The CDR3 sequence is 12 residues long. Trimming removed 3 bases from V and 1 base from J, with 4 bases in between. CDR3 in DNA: TGCGCCAGCAGCTCCTCCCAAGAGACCCAGTACTTC. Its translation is CASSSSQETQYF.

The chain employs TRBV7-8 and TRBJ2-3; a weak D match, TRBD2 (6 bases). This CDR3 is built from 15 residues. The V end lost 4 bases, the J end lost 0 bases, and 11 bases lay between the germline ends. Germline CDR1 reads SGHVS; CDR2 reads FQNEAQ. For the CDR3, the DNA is TGTGCCAGCAGCTCCCCCGGGACTAGCACAGATACGCAGTATTTT. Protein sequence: CASSSPGTSTDTQYF.

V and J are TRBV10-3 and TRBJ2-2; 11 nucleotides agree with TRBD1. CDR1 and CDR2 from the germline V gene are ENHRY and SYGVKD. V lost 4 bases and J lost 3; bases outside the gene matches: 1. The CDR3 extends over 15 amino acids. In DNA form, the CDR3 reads TGTGCCATCAGTGGGACAGGGGGCGACACCGGGGAGCTGTTTTTT. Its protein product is CAISGTGGDTGELFF.

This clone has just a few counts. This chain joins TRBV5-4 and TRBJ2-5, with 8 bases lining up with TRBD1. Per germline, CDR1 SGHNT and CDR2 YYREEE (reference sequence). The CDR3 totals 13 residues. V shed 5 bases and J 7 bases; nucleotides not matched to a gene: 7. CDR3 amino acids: CASSYDRGGTQYF. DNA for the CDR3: TGTGCCAGCAGTTACGACAGGGGTGGGACCCAGTACTTC.

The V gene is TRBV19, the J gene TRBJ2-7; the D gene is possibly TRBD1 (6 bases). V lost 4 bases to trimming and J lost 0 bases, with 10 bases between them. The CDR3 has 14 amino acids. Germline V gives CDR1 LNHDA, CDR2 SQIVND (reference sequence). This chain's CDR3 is CASSKGQSSYEQYF. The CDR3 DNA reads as TGTGCCAGTAGTAAGGGACAAAGCTCCTACGAGCAGTACTTC.

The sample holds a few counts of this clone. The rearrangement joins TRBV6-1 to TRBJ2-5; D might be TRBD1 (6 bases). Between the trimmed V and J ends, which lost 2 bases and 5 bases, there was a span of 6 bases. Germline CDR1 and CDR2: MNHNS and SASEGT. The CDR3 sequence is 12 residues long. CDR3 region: CASSEQGETQYF. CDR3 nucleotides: TGTGCCAGCAGTGAACAGGGGGAGACCCAGTACTTC.

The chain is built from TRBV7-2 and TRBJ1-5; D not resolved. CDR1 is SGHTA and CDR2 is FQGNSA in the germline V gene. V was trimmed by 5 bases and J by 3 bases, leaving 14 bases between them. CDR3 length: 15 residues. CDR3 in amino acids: CASSPRGSLNQPQHF. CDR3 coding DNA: TGTGCCAGCAGCCCGCGGGGTTCCCTCAATCAGCCCCAGCATTTT.

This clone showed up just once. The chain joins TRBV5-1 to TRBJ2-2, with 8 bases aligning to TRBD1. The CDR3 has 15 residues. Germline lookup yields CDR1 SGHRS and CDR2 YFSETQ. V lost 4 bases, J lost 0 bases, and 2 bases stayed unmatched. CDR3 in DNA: TGCGCCAGCAGCCGGGACAGGACGAACACCGGGGAGCTGTTTTTT. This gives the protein CASSRDRTNTGELFF.

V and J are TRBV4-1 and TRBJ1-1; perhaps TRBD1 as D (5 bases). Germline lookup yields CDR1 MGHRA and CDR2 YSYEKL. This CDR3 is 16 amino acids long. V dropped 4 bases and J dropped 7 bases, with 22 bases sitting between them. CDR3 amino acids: CASSLTVRAEWDEAFF. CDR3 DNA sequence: TGCGCCAGCAGCCTAACAGTCAGGGCTGAGTGGGATGAAGCTTTCTTT.

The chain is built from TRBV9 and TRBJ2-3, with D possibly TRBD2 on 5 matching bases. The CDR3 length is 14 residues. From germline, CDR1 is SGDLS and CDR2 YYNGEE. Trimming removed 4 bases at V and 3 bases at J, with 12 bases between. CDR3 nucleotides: TGTGCCAGCAGCACGGAACGGGGAACAGATACGCAGTATTTT. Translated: CASSTERGTDTQYF.

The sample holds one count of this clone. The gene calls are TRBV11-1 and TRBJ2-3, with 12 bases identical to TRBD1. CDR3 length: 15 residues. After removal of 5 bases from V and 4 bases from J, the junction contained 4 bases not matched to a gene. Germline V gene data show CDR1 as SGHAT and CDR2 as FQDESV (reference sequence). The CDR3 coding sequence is TGTGCCAGCAGCCCGGGACAGGGGGCGTCAGATACGCAGTATTTT. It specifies CASSPGQGASDTQYF.

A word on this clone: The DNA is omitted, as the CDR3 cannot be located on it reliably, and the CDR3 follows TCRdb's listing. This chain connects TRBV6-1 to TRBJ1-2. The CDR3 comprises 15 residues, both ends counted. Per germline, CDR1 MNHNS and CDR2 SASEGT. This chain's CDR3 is CASSPLRWQVARGTF.

The DNA of the CDR3 is TGTGCCAGCTCACCACCGAGGACAACTGGGGCCAACGTCCTGACTTTC. Translating it yields CASSPPRTTGANVLTF. V usage is TRBV18 and J usage is TRBJ2-6; perhaps TRBD1 as D (5 bases). CDR3 size: 16 residues. The germline CDR1 and CDR2 sequences are KGHSH and LQKENI. V was pared by 0 bases and J by 2 bases, with 8 bases between. Drawing the rest from reference TRBV18 and TRBJ2-6, the complete variable domain is NAGVMQNPRHLVRRRGQEARLRCSPMKGHSHVYWYRQLPEEGLKFMVYLQKENIIDESGMPKERFSAEFPKEGPSILRIQQVVRGDSAAYFCASSPPRTTGANVLTFGAGSRLTVL.

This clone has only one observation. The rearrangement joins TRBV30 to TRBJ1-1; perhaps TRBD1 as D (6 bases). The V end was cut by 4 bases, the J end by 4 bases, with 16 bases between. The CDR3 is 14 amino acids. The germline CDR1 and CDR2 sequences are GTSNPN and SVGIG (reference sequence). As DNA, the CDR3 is TGTGCCTGGAAGCAGGGGCCCTATCCCACTGAAGCTTTCTTT. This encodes CAWKQGPYPTEAFF. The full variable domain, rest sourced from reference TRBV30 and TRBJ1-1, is SQTIHQWPATLVQPVGSPLSLECTVEGTSNPNLYWYRQAAGRGLQLLFYSVGIGQISSEVPQNLSASRPQDRQFILSSKKLLLSDSGFYLCAWKQGPYPTEAFFGQGTRLTVV.

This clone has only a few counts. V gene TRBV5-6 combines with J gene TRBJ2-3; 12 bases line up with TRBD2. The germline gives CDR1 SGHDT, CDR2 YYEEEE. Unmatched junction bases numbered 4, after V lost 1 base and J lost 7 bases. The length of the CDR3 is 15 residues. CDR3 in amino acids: CASSLSSGRAYTQYF. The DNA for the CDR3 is TGTGCCAGCAGCTTGTCTAGCGGGAGGGCCTATACGCAGTATTTT.

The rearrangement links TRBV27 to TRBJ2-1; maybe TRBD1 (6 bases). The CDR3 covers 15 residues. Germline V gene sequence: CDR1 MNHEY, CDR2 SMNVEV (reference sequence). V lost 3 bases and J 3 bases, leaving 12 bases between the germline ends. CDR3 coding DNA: TGTGCCAGCAGTTTTTATCGGACAGTCTACAATGAGCAGTTCTTC. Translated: CASSFYRTVYNEQFF.

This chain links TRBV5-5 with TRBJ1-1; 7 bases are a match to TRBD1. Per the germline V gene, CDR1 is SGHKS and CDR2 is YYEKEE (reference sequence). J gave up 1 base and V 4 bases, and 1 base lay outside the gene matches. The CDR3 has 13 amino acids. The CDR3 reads CASSDRANTEAFF. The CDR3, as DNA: TGTGCCAGCAGCGACAGGGCGAACACTGAAGCTTTCTTT.

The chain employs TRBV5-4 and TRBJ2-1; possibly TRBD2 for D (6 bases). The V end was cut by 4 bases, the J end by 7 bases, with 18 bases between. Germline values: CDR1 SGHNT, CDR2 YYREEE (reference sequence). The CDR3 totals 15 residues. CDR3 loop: CASSPRGSTRNEQFF. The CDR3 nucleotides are TGTGCCAGCAGCCCCCGTGGGTCGACTAGGAATGAGCAGTTCTTC.

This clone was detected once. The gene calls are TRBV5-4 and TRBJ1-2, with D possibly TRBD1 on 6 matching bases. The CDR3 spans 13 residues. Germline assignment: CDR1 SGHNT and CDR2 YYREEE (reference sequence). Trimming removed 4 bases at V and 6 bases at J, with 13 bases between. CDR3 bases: TGTGCCAGCAGCCCGAACAGGGTAAATGGCTACACCTTC. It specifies CASSPNRVNGYTF.

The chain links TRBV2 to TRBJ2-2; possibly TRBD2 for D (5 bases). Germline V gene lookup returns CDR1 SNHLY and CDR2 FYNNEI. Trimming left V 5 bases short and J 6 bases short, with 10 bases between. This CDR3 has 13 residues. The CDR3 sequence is CASSSSPAGELFF. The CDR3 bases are TGTGCCAGCAGTTCTAGCCCAGCCGGGGAGCTGTTTTTT.

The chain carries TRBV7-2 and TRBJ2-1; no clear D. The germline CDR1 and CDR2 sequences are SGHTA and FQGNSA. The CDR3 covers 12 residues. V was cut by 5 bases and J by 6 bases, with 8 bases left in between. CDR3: CASSRSRNEQFF. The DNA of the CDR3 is TGTGCCAGCAGCCGTAGCCGCAATGAGCAGTTCTTC.

CDR3: CSGAGTGETQYF. The CDR3 bases are TGCAGCGGCGCCGGGACAGGGGAGACCCAGTACTTC. This chain uses TRBV29-1 with TRBJ2-5, with TRBD1 identical over 9 bases. Losses at the gene ends were 7 bases for V and 5 bases for J; bases not matched to a gene: 5. CDR1 is SQVTM, CDR2 ANQGSEA, per germline. This CDR3 has 12 amino acids. Full variable domain (rest looked up from reference TRBV29-1 and TRBJ2-5): SAVISQKPSRDICQRGTSLTIQCQVDSQVTMMFWYRQQPGQSLTLIATANQGSEATYESGFVIDKFPISRPNLTFSTLTVSNMSPEDSSIYLCSGAGTGETQYFGPGTRLLVL.

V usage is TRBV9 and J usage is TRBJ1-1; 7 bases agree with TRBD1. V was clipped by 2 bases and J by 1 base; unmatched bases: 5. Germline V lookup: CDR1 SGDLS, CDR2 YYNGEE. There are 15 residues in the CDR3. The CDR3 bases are TGTGCCAGCAGCGTTTACAGGGGAGAGAACACTGAAGCTTTCTTT. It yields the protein CASSVYRGENTEAFF.

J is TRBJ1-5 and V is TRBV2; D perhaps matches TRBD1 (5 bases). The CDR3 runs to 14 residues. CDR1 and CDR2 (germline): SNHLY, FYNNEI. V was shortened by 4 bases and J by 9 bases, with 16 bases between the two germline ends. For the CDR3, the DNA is TGTGCCAGCAGTGCCCGGGACTTGGGAGGGCCCCAGCATTTT. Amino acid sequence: CASSARDLGGPQHF.

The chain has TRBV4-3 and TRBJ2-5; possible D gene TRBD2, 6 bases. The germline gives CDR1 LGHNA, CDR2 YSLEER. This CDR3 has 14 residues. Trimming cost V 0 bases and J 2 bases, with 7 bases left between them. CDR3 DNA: TGCGCCAGCAGCCAAGAGGCGGGACAAGAGACCCAGTACTTC. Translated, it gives CASSQEAGQETQYF.